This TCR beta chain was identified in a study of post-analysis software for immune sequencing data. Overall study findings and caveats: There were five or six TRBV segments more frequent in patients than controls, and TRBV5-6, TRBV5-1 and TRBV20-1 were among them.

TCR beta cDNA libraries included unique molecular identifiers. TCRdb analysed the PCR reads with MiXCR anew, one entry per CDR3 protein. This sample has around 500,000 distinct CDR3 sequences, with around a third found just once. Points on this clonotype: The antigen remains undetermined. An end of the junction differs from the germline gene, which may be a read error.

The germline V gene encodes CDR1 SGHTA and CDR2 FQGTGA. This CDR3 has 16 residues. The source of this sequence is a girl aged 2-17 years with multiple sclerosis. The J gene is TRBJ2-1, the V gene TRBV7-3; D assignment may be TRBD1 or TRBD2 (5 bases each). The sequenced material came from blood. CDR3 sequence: CAGSSPGQVVYNEQFF. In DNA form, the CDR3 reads TGTGCCGGCAGCTCGCCGGGGCAAGTCGTCTACAATGAGCAGTTCTTC. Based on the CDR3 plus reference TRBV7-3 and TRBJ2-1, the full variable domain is GAGVSQTPSNKVTEKGKYVELRCDPISGHTALYWYRQSLGQGPEFLIYFQGTGAADDSGLPNDRFFAVRPEGSVSTLKIQRTERGDSAVYLCAGSSPGQVVYNEQFFGPGTRLTVL.